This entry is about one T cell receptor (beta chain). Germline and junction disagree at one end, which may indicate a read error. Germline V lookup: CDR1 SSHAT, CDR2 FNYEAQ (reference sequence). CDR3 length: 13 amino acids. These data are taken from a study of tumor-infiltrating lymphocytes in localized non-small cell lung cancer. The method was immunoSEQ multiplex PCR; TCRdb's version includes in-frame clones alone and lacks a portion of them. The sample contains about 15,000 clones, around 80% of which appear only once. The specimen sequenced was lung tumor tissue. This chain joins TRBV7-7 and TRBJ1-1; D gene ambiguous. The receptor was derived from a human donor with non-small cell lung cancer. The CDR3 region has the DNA TGTGCTAGCAGCTTAGGCCCCGGCGCTGAAGCTTTCTTT. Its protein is CASSLGPGAEAFF.